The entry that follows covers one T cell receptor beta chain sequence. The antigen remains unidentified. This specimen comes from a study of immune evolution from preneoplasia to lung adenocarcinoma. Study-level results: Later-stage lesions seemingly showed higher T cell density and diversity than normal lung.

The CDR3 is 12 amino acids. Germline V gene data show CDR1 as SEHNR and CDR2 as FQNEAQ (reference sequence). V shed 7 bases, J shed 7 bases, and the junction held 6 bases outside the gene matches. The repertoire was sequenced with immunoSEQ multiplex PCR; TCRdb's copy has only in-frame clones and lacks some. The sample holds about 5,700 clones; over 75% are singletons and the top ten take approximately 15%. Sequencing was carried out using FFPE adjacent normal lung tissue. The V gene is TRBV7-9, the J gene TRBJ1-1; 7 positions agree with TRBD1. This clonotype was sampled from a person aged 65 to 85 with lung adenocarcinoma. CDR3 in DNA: TGTGCCAGCAATCGACAGGGAGGTGAAGCTTTCTTT. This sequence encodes CASNRQGGEAFF.